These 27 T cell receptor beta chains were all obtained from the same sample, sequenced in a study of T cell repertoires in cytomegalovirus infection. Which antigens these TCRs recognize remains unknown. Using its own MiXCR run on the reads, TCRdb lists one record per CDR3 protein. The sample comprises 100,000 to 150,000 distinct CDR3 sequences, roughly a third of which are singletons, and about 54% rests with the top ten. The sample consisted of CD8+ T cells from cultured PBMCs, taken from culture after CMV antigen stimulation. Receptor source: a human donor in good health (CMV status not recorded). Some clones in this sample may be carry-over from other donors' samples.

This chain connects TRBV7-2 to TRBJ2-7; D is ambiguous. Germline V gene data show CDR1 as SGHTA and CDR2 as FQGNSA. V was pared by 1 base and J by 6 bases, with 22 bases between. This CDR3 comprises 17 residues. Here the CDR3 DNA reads TGTGCCAGCAGCTTAGTTGAAGGGTCCCACTGGGGTTCCGAGCAGTACTTC. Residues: CASSLVEGSHWGSEQYF. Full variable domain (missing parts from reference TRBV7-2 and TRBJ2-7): GAGVSQSPSNKVTEKGKDVELRCDPISGHTALYWYRQSLGQGLEFLIYFQGNSAPDKSGLPSDRFSAERTGGSVSTLTIQRTQQEDSAVYLCASSLVEGSHWGSEQYFGPGTRLTVT.

CDR3 in amino acids: CASSLFVAGGEQYF. DNA for the CDR3: TGTGCCAGCAGTTTATTCGTAGCGGGGGGCGAGCAGTACTTC. V gene TRBV12-3 or TRBV12-4 combines with J gene TRBJ2-7; TRBD2 matches 10 bases. This CDR3 is built from 14 residues. Trimming removed 2 bases from V and 6 bases from J; junction bases left unmatched: 4.

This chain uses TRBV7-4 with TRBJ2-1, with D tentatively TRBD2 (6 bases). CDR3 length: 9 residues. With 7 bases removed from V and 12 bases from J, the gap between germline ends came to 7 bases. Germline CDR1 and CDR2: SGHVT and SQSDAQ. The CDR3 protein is CASTEGQFF. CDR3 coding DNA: TGTGCCAGCACGGAGGGGCAGTTCTTC.

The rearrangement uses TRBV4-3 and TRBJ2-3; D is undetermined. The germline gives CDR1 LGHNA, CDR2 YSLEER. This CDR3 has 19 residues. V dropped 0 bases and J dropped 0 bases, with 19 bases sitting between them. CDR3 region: CASSQDWSRDSLSTDTQYF. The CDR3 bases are TGCGCCAGCAGCCAAGATTGGTCCCGCGACTCGCTGAGCACAGATACGCAGTATTTT.

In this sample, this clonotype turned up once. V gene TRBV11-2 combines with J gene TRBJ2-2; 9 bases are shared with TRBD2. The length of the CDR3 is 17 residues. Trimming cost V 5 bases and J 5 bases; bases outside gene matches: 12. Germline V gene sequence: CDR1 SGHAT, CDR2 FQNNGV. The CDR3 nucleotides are TGTGCCAGCAGCCACGGGGAGGGTCTAGCGGGGACCGGGGAGCTGTTTTTT. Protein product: CASSHGEGLAGTGELFF.

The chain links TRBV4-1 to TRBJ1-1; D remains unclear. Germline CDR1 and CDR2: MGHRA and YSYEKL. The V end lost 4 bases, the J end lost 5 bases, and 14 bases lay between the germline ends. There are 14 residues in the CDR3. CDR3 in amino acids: CASSPIEVGTEAFF. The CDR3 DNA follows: TGCGCCAGCAGCCCGATCGAAGTGGGGACTGAAGCTTTCTTT.

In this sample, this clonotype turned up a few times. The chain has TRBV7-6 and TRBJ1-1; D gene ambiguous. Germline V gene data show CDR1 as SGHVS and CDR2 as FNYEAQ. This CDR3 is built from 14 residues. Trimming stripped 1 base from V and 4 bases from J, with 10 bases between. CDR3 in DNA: TGTGCCAGCAGCTTAGAGTCCCCGCTCACTGAAGCTTTCTTT. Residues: CASSLESPLTEAFF. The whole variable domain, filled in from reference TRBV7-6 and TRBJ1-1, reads GAGVSQSPRYKVTKRGQDVALRCDPISGHVSLYWYRQALGQGPEFLTYFNYEAQQDKSGLPNDRFSAERPEGSISTLTIQRTEQRDSAMYRCASSLESPLTEAFFGQGTRLTVV.

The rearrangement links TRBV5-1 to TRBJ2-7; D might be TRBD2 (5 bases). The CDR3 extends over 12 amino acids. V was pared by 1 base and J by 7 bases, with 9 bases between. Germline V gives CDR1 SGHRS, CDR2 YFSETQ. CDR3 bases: TGCGCCAGCAGCTTGTTCTCGGGGGAGCAGTACTTC. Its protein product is CASSLFSGEQYF.

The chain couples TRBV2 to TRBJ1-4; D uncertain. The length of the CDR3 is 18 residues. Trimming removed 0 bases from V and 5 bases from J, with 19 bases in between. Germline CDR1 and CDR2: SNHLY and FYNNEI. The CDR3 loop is CASSEAAGPGIGNEKLFF. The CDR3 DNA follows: TGTGCCAGCAGTGAAGCGGCGGGTCCCGGGATTGGAAATGAAAAACTGTTTTTT.

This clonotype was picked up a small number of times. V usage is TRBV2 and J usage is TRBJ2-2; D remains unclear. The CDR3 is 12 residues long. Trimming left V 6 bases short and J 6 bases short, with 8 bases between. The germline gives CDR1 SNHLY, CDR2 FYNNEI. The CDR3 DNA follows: TGTGCCAGCAGCCCCCAGTCCGGGGAGCTGTTTTTT. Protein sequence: CASSPQSGELFF.

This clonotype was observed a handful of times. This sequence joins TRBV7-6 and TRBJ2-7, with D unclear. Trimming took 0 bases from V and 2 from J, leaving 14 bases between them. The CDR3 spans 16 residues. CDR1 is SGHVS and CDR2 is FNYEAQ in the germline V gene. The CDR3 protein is CASSLAETEAPYEQYF. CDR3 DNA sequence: TGTGCCAGCAGCTTAGCGGAGACTGAGGCCCCCTACGAGCAGTACTTC.

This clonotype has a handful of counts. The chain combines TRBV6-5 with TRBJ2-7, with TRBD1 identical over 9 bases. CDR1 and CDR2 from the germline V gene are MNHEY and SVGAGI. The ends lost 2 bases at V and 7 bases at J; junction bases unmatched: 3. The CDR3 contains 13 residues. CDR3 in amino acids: CASSYGTGWEQYF. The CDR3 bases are TGTGCCAGCAGTTACGGGACAGGGTGGGAGCAGTACTTC.

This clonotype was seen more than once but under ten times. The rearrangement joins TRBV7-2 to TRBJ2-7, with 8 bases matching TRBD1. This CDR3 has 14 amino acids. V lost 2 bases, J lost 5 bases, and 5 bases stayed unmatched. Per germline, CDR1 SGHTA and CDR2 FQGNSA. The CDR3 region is CASSLRQGRDEQYF. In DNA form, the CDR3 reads TGTGCCAGCAGCTTAAGACAGGGGCGGGACGAGCAGTACTTC.

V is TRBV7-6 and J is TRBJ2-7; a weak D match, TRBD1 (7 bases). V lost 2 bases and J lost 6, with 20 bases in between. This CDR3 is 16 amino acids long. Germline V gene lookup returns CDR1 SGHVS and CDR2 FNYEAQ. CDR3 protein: CASSLTWAGGRPEQYF. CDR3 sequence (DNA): TGTGCCAGCAGCTTAACGTGGGCAGGGGGGCGGCCCGAGCAGTACTTC.

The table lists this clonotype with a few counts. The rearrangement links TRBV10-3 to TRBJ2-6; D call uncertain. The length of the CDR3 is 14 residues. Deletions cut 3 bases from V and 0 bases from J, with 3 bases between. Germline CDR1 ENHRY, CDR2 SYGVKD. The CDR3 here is CAISDNSGANVLTF. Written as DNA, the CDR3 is TGTGCCATCAGTGACAACTCTGGGGCCAACGTCCTGACTTTC.

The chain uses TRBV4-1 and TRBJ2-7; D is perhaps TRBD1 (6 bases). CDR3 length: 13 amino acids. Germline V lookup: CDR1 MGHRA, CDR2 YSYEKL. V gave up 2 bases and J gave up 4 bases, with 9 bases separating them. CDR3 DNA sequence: TGCGCCAGCAGCCAATGGGACATGTACGAGCAGTACTTC. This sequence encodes CASSQWDMYEQYF.

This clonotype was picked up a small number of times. The CDR3 spells CASRSGQGRYEQYF. The CDR3 DNA reads as TGTGCCAGCAGATCGGGACAGGGTCGCTACGAGCAGTACTTC. The J gene is TRBJ2-7, the V gene TRBV6-1; the match to TRBD1 covers 9 bases. This CDR3 spans 14 amino acids. Germline V CDR1 and CDR2: MNHNS, SASEGT. Trimming removed 6 bases from V and 3 bases from J; junction bases left unmatched: 6.

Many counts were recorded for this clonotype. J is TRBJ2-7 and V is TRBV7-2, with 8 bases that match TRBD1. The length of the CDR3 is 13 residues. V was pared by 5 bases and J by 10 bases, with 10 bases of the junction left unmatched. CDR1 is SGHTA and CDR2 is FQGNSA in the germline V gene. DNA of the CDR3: TGTGCCAGCAGCCCTACGGGGACAGGCTTTCAGTACTTC. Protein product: CASSPTGTGFQYF.

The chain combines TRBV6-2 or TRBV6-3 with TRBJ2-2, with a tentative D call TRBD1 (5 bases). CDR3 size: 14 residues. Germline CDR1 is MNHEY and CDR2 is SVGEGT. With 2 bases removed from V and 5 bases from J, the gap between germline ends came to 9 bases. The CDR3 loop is CASSYPDSTGELFF. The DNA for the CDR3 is TGTGCCAGCAGTTACCCCGACAGTACCGGGGAGCTGTTTTTT.

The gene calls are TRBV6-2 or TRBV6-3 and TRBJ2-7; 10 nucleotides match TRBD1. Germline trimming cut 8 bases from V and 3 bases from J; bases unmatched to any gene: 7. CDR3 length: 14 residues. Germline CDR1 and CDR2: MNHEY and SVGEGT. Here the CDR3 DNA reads TGTGCCAGCGGCCCGACAGGGGGCTTCTACGAGCAGTACTTC. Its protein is CASGPTGGFYEQYF.

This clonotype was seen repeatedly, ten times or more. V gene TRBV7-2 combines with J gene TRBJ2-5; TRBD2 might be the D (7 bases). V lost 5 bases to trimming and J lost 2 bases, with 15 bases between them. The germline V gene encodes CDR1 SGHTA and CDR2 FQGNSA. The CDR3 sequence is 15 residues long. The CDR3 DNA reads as TGTGCCAGCAGCCCCCTCGGGGGGCTTCAAGAGACCCAGTACTTC. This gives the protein CASSPLGGLQETQYF.

As DNA, the CDR3 is TGTGCCAGCAGCCCGGGACAGGGGTTCTATGAGCAGTTCTTC. It encodes CASSPGQGFYEQFF. The chain joins TRBV2 to TRBJ2-1; 10 positions match TRBD1. After removal of 6 bases from V and 8 bases from J, the junction contained 7 bases not matched to a gene. The CDR3 loop spans 14 amino acids. Germline loops: CDR1 SNHLY, CDR2 FYNNEI.

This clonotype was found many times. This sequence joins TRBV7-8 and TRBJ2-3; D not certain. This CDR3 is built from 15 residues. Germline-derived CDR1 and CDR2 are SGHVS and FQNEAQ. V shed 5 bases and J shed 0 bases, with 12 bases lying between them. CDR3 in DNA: TGTGCCAGCAGCCTACCGCTAGAGAGCACAGATACGCAGTATTTT. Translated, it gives CASSLPLESTDTQYF.

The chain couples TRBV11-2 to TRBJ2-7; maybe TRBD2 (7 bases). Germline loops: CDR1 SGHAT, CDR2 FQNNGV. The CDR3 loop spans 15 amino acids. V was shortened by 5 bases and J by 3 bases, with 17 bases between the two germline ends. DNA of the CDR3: TGTGCCAGCAGCCCATCCTACGGGGGGCTCTACGAGCAGTACTTC. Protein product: CASSPSYGGLYEQYF.

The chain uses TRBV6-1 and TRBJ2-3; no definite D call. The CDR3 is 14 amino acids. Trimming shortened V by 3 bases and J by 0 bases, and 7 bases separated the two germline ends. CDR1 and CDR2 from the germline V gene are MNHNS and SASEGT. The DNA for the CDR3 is TGTGCCAGCAGTGACGGCGGTAGCACAGATACGCAGTATTTT. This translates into CASSDGGSTDTQYF.

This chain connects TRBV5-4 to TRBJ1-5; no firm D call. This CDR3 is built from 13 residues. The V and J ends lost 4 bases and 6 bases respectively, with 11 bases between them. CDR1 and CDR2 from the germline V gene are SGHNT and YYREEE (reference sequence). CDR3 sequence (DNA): TGTGCCAGCAGCACGGACCCAGGTCAGCCCCAGCATTTT. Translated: CASSTDPGQPQHF.

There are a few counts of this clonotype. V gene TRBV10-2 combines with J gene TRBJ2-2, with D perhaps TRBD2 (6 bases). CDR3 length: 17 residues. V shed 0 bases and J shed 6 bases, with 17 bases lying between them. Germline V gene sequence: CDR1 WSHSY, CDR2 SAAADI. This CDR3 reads CASSESPGLPAPGELFF. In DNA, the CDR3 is TGCGCCAGCAGTGAGTCCCCGGGACTCCCTGCACCCGGGGAGCTGTTTTTT.